The 23 T cell receptor beta chains below all came from one sample that was sequenced in a study of cytomegalovirus exposure and HLA in healthy donors. It was with 60 Vbeta and 13 Jbeta primers that the PCR ran. Sequenced by immunoSEQ multiplex PCR; TCRdb stores in-frame clones only, minus some. The sample consists of 30,000 to 35,000 clones, 84% of them appearing once. The sequenced material came from PBMCs. The receptor set was obtained from a young woman in good health and CMV-seronegative.

The chain is built from TRBV7-7 and TRBJ2-1; TRBD1 matches at 8 bases. The J segment lost 4 bases and the V segment lost 5 bases, leaving 10 bases of the junction unmatched. Germline V lookup: CDR1 SSHAT, CDR2 FNYEAQ (reference sequence). This CDR3 is built from 16 residues. The CDR3 region has the DNA TGTGCCAGCAGCGCGACCCCGGGACAGGTGTACAATGAGCAGTTCTTC. Translating gives CASSATPGQVYNEQFF.

The CDR3 loop is CASSEGRGSSYNEQFF. CDR3 nucleotide sequence: TGTGCCAGCAGTGAGGGTCGGGGTAGCTCCTACAATGAGCAGTTCTTC. The V and J genes are TRBV25-1 and TRBJ2-1, with D perhaps matching TRBD2 (5 bases). Germline V gene lookup returns CDR1 MGHDK and CDR2 SYGVNS. The CDR3 spans 16 residues. V was trimmed by 3 bases and J by 0 bases, leaving 12 bases between them.

V usage is TRBV30 and J usage is TRBJ2-1; D is perhaps TRBD1 (5 bases). Trimming left V 2 bases short and J 0 bases short, with 8 bases between. Germline values: CDR1 GTSNPN, CDR2 SVGIG (reference sequence). This CDR3 comprises 14 residues. The CDR3 sequence is CAWSKGISYNEQFF. The DNA of the CDR3 is TGTGCCTGGAGTAAGGGGATCTCCTACAATGAGCAGTTCTTC.

The chain uses TRBV19 and TRBJ2-7; 9 nucleotides line up with TRBD1. Trimming at V came to 4 bases and at J to 6 bases, leaving 13 bases not matched to a gene. Per germline, CDR1 LNHDA and CDR2 SQIVND (reference sequence). The CDR3 runs to 16 residues. The CDR3 loop is CASSSWVSGQGVEQYF. In DNA, the CDR3 is TGTGCCAGTAGTAGCTGGGTCTCGGGACAGGGTGTCGAGCAGTACTTC. Based on the CDR3 plus reference TRBV19 and TRBJ2-7, the full variable domain is DGGITQSPKYLFRKEGQNVTLSCEQNLNHDAMYWYRQDPGQGLRLIYYSQIVNDFQKGDIAEGYSVSREKKESFPLTVTSAQKNPTAFYLCASSSWVSGQGVEQYFGPGTRLTVT.

J is TRBJ2-1 and V is TRBV7-2; D might be TRBD1 (6 bases). V lost 1 base and J lost 2, with 9 bases in between. Per the germline V gene, CDR1 is SGHTA and CDR2 is FQGNSA. The CDR3 consists of 15 residues. The CDR3 DNA follows: TGTGCCAGCAGCTTAGAAGGACAGACCTACAATGAGCAGTTCTTC. Its translation: CASSLEGQTYNEQFF.

V usage is TRBV7-2 and J usage is TRBJ2-7; D perhaps matches TRBD2 (6 bases). The V end was cut by 5 bases, the J end by 6 bases, with 11 bases between. The CDR3 is 12 residues long. Germline values: CDR1 SGHTA, CDR2 FQGNSA. This chain's CDR3 is CASSRRGTEQYF. CDR3 DNA sequence: TGTGCCAGCAGCCGGCGGGGAACCGAGCAGTACTTC.

This chain connects TRBV7-9 to TRBJ1-2, with unresolved D. With 5 bases removed from V and 2 bases from J, the gap between germline ends came to 12 bases. The CDR3 sequence is 14 residues long. In germline, CDR1 is SEHNR, CDR2 FQNEAQ (reference sequence). The CDR3 bases are TGTGCCAGCAGCCGAGGGCCCGAGAACTATGGCTACACCTTC. The encoded protein is CASSRGPENYGYTF.

The V gene is TRBV19, the J gene TRBJ1-2; D not resolved. Trimming took 3 bases from V and 13 from J, leaving 18 bases between them. Germline CDR1 LNHDA, CDR2 SQIVND (reference sequence). The CDR3 sequence is 13 residues long. CDR3 nucleotides: TGTGCCAGTAGTATGGGGAGCACAGTCCACGGCACCTTC. This translates into CASSMGSTVHGTF.

The chain combines TRBV6-6 with TRBJ1-6, with TRBD1 matching 7 bases. This CDR3 region has 15 residues. Germline V gives CDR1 MNHNY, CDR2 SVGAGI (reference sequence). The J segment lost 9 bases and the V segment lost 5 bases, leaving 10 bases of the junction unmatched. CDR3 nucleotides: TGTGCCAGCAGTGCGCTTCAGGGGGTTAGTTCACCCCTCCACTTT. Its translation: CASSALQGVSSPLHF.

The chain has TRBV15 and TRBJ2-2; TRBD2 agrees at 8 bases. Germline CDR1 reads LNHNV; CDR2 reads YYDKDF (reference sequence). V dropped 4 bases and J dropped 3; count of bases not matched to a gene: 4. The CDR3 spans 15 residues. CDR3: CATSNGRAHTGELFF. For the CDR3, the DNA is TGTGCCACCAGCAACGGGAGGGCCCACACCGGGGAGCTGTTTTTT. The full variable domain, in which reference TRBV15 and TRBJ2-2 provide the parts outside the CDR3, is DAMVIQNPRYQVTQFGKPVTLSCSQTLNHNVMYWYQQKSSQAPKLLFHYYDKDFNNEADTPDNFQSRRPNTSFCFLDIRSPGLGDTAMYLCATSNGRAHTGELFFGEGSRLTVL.

V gene TRBV18 combines with J gene TRBJ1-1; D not resolved. Trimming took 6 bases from V and 0 from J, leaving 8 bases between them. Germline loops: CDR1 KGHSH, CDR2 LQKENI. There are 13 residues in the CDR3. The CDR3 here is CASSQDMNTEAFF. The CDR3 DNA reads as TGTGCCAGCTCTCAGGATATGAACACTGAAGCTTTCTTT.

In its sample, this clone was seen once. J is TRBJ2-1 and V is TRBV19; the D is unclear. The V gene's germline CDR1 is LNHDA and CDR2 SQIVND (reference sequence). This CDR3 region has 13 residues. V lost 2 bases to trimming and J lost 7 bases, with 9 bases between them. Here the CDR3 reads CASSIIAGNEQFF. The CDR3 DNA sequence: TGTGCCAGTAGTATAATCGCAGGTAATGAGCAGTTCTTC.

This chain connects TRBV6-1 to TRBJ2-5; possible D gene TRBD2, 6 bases. Trimming pared 4 bases from V and 2 bases from J, leaving 14 bases between. Germline CDR1 is MNHNS and CDR2 is SASEGT. The CDR3 extends over 15 amino acids. The CDR3 spells CASSVSSGGQETQYF. In DNA form, the CDR3 reads TGTGCCAGCAGTGTTTCATCCGGGGGACAAGAGACCCAGTACTTC.

This clone was recorded a few times. The chain recombines TRBV19 with TRBJ1-3; tentative D call: TRBD1 (5 bases). V lost 6 bases and J lost 1, with 10 bases in between. The germline V gene has CDR1 LNHDA and CDR2 SQIVND (reference sequence). This CDR3 contains 14 residues. As DNA, the CDR3 is TGTGCCAGTAGCCCCCGGGGGTCTGGAAACACCATATATTTT. Translated, it gives CASSPRGSGNTIYF.

The chain couples TRBV4-2 to TRBJ2-5, with 11 bases fitting TRBD1. The DNA end is a closer match to TRBJ2-7, so the J assignment may be wrong. In germline, CDR1 is LGHNA, CDR2 YNFKEQ. The CDR3 sequence is 16 residues long. CDR3 in DNA: TGTGCCAGCAGCCAAGATCAGGGGACAGGGGGGAACGAGCAGTACTTC. Its translation: CASSQDQGTGGNEQYF.

The genes are TRBV6-5 and TRBJ2-1; 11 bases line up with TRBD2. V trimming: 3 bases; J trimming: 5 bases; junction bases outside the gene matches: 0. Germline CDR1 and CDR2: MNHEY and SVGAGI. CDR3 length equals 14 residues. The DNA for the CDR3 is TGTGCCAGCAGTTATAGCGGGAGGGACAATGAGCAGTTCTTC. This encodes CASSYSGRDNEQFF.

The rearrangement joins TRBV7-2 to TRBJ2-7, with 13 bases matching TRBD2. This CDR3 region has 17 residues. Germline V lookup: CDR1 SGHTA, CDR2 FQGNSA. V shed 0 bases and J 0 bases; nucleotides not matched to a gene: 2. The CDR3 sequence is CASSLAWTSGGSYEQYF. The CDR3 DNA sequence: TGTGCCAGCAGCTTAGCCTGGACTAGCGGGGGCTCCTACGAGCAGTACTTC.

The CDR3, as DNA: TGCGCCAGCAGCCAAGATACTAGCGGTATTAGCTCCTACGAGCAGTACTTC. Its translation: CASSQDTSGISSYEQYF. The genes are TRBV4-3 and TRBJ2-5; 8 positions match TRBD2. The DNA end favors TRBJ2-7, so the J call may be wrong. Germline V lookup: CDR1 LGHNA, CDR2 YSLEER. This CDR3 is 17 amino acids long.

V usage is TRBV7-2 and J usage is TRBJ2-1, with 8 bases aligning to TRBD2. The germline V gene encodes CDR1 SGHTA and CDR2 FQGNSA. V shed 4 bases and J 3 bases; nucleotides not matched to a gene: 2. The CDR3 runs to 14 residues. CDR3 region: CASSSLAGYNEQFF. CDR3 nucleotide sequence: TGTGCCAGCAGCTCCCTAGCGGGCTACAATGAGCAGTTCTTC.

The chain recombines TRBV9 with TRBJ1-3, with D perhaps TRBD1 (6 bases). Between the trimmed V and J ends, which lost 4 bases and 3 bases, there was a span of 14 bases. The CDR3 is 15 residues long. Looked up from germline, CDR1 is SGDLS and CDR2 is YYNGEE. The CDR3 loop is CASSPQNRDGNTIYF. The CDR3 nucleotides read TGTGCCAGCAGCCCCCAAAACAGGGATGGAAACACCATATATTTT.

The chain links TRBV6-4 to TRBJ2-3; D is undetermined. Germline CDR1 reads MRHNA; CDR2 reads SNTAGT. V shed 0 bases and J shed 3 bases, with 4 bases lying between them. The CDR3 loop spans 13 amino acids. The CDR3: CASSDSETDTQYF. In nucleotides, the CDR3 is TGTGCCAGCAGTGACTCGGAGACAGATACGCAGTATTTT.

The chain joins TRBV19 to TRBJ2-1; TRBD2 aligns across 11 bases. Germline V lookup: CDR1 LNHDA, CDR2 SQIVND (reference sequence). The junction had 7 bases not matched to a gene; V was cut back by 10 bases and J by 2 bases. The CDR3 runs 15 residues. The CDR3: CATCTSGSAYNEQFF. The CDR3, as DNA: TGTGCCACCTGCACTAGCGGGAGTGCCTACAATGAGCAGTTCTTC.

The V call is TRBV25-1, the J call TRBJ1-2; 8 positions match TRBD1. CDR1 is MGHDK and CDR2 is SYGVNS in the germline V gene. The trim removed 2 bases at V and 5 bases at J, leaving 7 bases unmatched. The CDR3 is made up of 15 amino acids. The CDR3: CASSERQGAIYGYTF. The CDR3 DNA is TGTGCCAGCAGTGAAAGGCAGGGGGCGATATATGGCTACACCTTC.